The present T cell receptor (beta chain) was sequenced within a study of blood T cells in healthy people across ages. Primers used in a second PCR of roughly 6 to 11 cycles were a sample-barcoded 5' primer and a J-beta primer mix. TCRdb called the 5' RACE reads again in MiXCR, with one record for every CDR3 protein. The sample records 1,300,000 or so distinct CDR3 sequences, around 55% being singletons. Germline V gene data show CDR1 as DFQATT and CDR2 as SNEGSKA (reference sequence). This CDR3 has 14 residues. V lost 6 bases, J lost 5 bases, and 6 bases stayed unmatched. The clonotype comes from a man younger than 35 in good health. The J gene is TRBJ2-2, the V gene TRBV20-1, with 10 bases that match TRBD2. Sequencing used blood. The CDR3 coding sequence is TGCAGTGCCATAGGACTAGCGGAGACCGGGGAGCTGTTTTTT. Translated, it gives CSAIGLAETGELFF.